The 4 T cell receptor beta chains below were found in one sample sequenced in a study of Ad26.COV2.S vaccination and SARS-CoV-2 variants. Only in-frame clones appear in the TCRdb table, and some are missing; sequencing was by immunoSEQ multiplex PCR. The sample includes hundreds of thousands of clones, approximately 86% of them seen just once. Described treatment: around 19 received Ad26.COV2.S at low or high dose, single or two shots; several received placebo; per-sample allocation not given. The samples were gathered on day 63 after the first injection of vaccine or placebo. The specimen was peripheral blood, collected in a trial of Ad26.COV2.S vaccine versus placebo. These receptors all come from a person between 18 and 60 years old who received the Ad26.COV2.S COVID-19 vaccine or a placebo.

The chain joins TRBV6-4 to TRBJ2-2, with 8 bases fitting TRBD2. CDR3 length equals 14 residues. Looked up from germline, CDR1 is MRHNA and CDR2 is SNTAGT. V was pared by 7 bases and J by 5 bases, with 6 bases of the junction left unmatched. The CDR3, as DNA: TGTGCCAGCAAGCGGGAGCGGATGACCGGGGAGCTGTTTTTT. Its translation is CASKRERMTGELFF.

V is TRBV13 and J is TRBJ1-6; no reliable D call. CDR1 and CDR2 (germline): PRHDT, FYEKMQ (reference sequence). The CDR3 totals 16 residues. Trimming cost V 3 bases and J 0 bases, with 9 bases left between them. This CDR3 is CASSFKGSSYNSPLHF. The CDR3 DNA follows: TGTGCCAGCAGCTTTAAAGGGAGCTCCTATAATTCACCCCTCCACTTT.

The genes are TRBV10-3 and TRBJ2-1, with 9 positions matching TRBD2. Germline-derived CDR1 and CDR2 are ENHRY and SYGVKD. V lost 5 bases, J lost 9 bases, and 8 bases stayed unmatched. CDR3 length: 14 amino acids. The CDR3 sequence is CAISRRGGDAEQFF. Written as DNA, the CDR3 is TGTGCCATCAGTAGGCGGGGGGGCGATGCTGAGCAGTTCTTC.

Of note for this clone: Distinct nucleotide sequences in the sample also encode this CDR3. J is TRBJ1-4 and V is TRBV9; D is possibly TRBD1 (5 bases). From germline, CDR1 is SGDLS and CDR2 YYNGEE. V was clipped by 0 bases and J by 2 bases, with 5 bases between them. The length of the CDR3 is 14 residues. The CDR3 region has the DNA TGTGCCAGCAGCGTAGGGGGCACTAATGAAAAACTGTTTTTT. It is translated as CASSVGGTNEKLFF.